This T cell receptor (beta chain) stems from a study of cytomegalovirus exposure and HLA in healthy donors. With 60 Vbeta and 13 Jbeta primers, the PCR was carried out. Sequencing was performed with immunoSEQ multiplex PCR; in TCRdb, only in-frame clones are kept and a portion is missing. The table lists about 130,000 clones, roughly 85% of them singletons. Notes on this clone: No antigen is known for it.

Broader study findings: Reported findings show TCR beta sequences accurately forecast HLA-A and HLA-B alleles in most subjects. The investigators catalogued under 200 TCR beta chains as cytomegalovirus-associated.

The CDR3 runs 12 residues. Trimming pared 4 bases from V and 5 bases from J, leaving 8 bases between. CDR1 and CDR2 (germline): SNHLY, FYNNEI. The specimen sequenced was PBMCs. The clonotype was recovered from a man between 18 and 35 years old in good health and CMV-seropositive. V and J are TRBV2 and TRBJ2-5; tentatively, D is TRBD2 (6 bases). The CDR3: CASSASAETQYF. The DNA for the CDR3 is TGTGCCAGCAGTGCTAGCGCGGAGACCCAGTACTTC.